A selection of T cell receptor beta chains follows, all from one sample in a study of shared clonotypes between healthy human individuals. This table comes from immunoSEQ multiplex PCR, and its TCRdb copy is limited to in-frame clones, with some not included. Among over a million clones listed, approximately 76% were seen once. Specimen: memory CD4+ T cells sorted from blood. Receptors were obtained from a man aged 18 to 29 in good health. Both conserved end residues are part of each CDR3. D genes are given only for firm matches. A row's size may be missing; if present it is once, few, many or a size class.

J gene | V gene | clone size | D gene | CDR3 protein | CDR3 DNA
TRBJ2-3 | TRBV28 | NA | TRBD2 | CASSLLAGADTQYF | TGTGCCAGCAGTTTACTAGCGGGGGCGGATACGCAGTATTTT
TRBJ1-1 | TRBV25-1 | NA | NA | CASSESTEAFF | TGTGCCAGCAGTGAAAGCACTGAAGCTTTCTTT
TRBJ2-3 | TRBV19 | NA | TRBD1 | CASSPGTGGTDTQYF | TGTGCCAGTAGCCCCGGGACAGGGGGGACAGATACGCAGTATTTT
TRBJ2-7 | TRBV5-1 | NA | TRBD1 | CASRKLTGTGMEEQYF | TGCGCCAGCCGTAAATTGACCGGGACAGGGATGGAAGAGCAGTACTTC
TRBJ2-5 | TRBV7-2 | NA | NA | CASSYQLGAETQYF | TGTGCCAGCAGCTACCAATTGGGGGCAGAGACCCAGTACTTC
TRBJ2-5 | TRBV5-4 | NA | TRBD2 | CASSLSRGGGKETQYF | TGTGCCAGCAGCTTGTCCCGGGGGGGTGGGAAAGAGACCCAGTACTTC
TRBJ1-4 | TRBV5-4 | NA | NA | CASSSIGIRTSNEKLFF | TGTGCCAGCAGCTCGATAGGGATTAGGACCTCGAATGAAAAACTGTTTTTT
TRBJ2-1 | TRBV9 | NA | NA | CASTRRGDSYNEQFF | TGTGCCAGCACCCGTAGGGGGGACAGCTACAATGAGCAGTTCTTC
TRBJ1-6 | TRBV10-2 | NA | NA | CASSLVESYNSPLHF | TGCGCCAGCAGCCTGGTAGAATCCTATAATTCACCCCTCCACTTT
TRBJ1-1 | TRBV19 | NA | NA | CASSIPAMNTEAFF | TGTGCCAGTAGTATCCCGGCAATGAACACTGAAGCTTTCTTT
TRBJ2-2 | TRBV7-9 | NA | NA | CASSLNPTGELFF | TGTGCCAGCAGCTTAAACCCCACCGGGGAGCTGTTTTTT
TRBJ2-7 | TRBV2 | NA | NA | CASSPGQVRYEQYF | TGTGCCAGCAGTCCGGGACAAGTGCGATACGAGCAGTACTTC
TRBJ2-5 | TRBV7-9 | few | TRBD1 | CASSTDGTAQETQYF | TGTGCCAGCAGCACAGATGGGACAGCTCAAGAGACCCAGTACTTC
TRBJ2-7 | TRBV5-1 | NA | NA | CASSLESSPHPYEQYF | TGCGCCAGCAGCTTGGAGAGCAGCCCTCACCCCTACGAGCAGTACTTC
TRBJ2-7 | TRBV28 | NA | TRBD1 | CASSPSGTGYEQYF | TGTGCCAGCAGTCCGTCCGGGACAGGCTACGAGCAGTACTTC
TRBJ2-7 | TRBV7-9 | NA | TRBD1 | CASSTLGTGGSYEQYF | TGTGCCAGCAGCACTCTGGGGACAGGGGGGTCCTACGAGCAGTACTTC
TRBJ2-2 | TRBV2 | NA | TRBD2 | CASSDSASGGLNTGELFF | TGTGCCAGCAGTGATTCGGCTAGCGGGGGGCTGAACACCGGGGAGCTGTTTTTT
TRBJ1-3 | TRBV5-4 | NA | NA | CASSFGGPGNTIYF | TGTGCCAGCAGCTTCGGGGGGCCGGGAAACACCATATATTTT